This T cell receptor (beta chain) was retrieved from a study of blood T cell repertoires in COVID-19. Study background: Samples came from the United States, Italy and Spain, spanning acute and convalescent COVID-19. PBMCs, B-cell-depleted T cells, or T cells provided the cDNA or gDNA that made up the material.

In the authors' workflow: Using reference gene primer amplification, nucleated cell counts were estimated. This table comes from immunoSEQ multiplex PCR, and its TCRdb copy is limited to in-frame clones, with some not included. V, J and clone size are those of that table, while D and trimming were read from the DNA. The sample consists of 180,000 or so clones, 85% to 90% of them appearing once. The germline V gene has CDR1 SGHDN and CDR2 FVKESK. This CDR3 spans 15 amino acids. Trimming pared 4 bases from V and 6 bases from J, leaving 18 bases between. This clone was recorded only once. The sample taken for sequencing was peripheral blood. The chain links TRBV14 to TRBJ2-5; D possibly corresponds to TRBD2 (7 bases). The TCR was taken from a woman in her sixties or seventies with acute or convalescent COVID-19. The CDR3 loop reads CASSPRGLADQTQYF. CDR3 coding DNA: TGTGCCAGCAGCCCCCGGGGGCTAGCGGACCAGACCCAGTACTTC.